The present entry profiles one T cell receptor beta chain with its context. Its target antigen remains unknown. Within one base of it there is no much larger clone, and no base qualities were kept. TCRbeta CDR3 regions were amplified from genomic DNA by means of the immunoSEQ Assay, a bias-controlled multiplex PCR. The paper's processing steps were these. Within the assay, amplification of reference gene primers was used to estimate how many nucleated cells each sample contained. To quantify the absolute abundance of each unique TCRbeta CDR3 rearrangement, sequence reads were collapsed and filtered. Productive Simpson clonality was computed per sample as the square root of Simpson's diversity index over productive rearrangements. TCRdb re-hosts the immuneACCESS table, in-frame sequences only. Its copies lack some clones; in the studies checked, an unresolved V gene accounts for under half of them, and the cause for the rest is not known. V and J calls and clone size are given by that table; D and trimming were obtained from the DNA. The sample contains over 200,000 clones, 75% to 90% of them found a single time. More than 4.5% of the sample rests with the top ten.

The CDR3, cysteine through phenylalanine, is 15 amino acids long. The entry retains the CDR3 DNA only, 45 bases that are in frame from base 1. CDR1 and CDR2 are drawn from the germline V gene (reference sequence): LNHDA, SQIVND. Germline trimming amounts to 8 bases on V and 5 bases on J, with 9 as the count of junction bases outside the gene matches. These data come from a study of blood T cell repertoires in COVID-19 (dated by TCRdb to the early 2020s). For the study in its entirety: Samples from collaborators originated in the United States, Italy and Spain and spanned both the acute and convalescent phases of COVID-19. Where available, HLA class I and class II types were obtained from metadata supplied by the sample provider rather than from assay-based typing. The prospective study material was composed of cDNA or gDNA derived from T cells, B-cell-depleted T cells, or PBMCs. The samples were drawn from two sources: the first 160 participants of the ongoing ImmuneRACE study, and 1,200 or so subjects contributed by 6 global collaborators. The repertoires were released in a freely available public database intended as a resource for research on the immune response to SARS-CoV-2. The dataset comprised deeply sampled blood TCRbeta repertoires from subjects exposed to, actively infected with, or recovered from COVID-19. Nearly every sample came with metadata listing a de-identified subject ID, COVID-19 status, age in years and sex. Here is what the overall study found, with its caveats: The amount of clinical and demographic metadata varied by source and participant and was provided uncurated.

Whole blood was collected in K2EDTA tubes by collaborating institutions according to the institutions' own protocols. Collaborator samples were shipped for TCRbeta analysis as frozen whole blood, isolated PBMCs, or DNA extracted from either sample type. This TCR derives from a woman aged 40 to 55 with acute or convalescent COVID-19. The sequenced sample was peripheral blood. Recombination linked TRBV19 to TRBJ2-2; a stretch of 9 junction bases matches TRBD1. The bases are TGTGCCAGTGAGGGACAGGGACAGGGAACCGGGGAGCTGTTTTTT. Its protein is CASEGQGQGTGELFF.